This TCR beta chain is drawn from a study of blood T cells in healthy people across ages. Regarding the study as a whole: Unsorted PBMC input precluded a conclusive naive versus antigen-experienced comparison. Long-lived donors had more naive CD4+ cells and higher diversity than aged donors.

Of note for this clonotype: Its antigen is not known.

Total RNA was extracted at no less than 5.5 micrograms per sample. A second PCR of roughly 7 to 11 cycles used a sample-barcoded 5' primer and a J-beta primer mix. TCRdb reprocessed the 5' RACE reads via MiXCR and lists one record per CDR3 protein. The sample holds more than 650,000 distinct CDR3 sequences; about 20% are singletons and the top ten take about 22%. With 0 bases removed from V and 6 bases from J, the gap between germline ends came to 10 bases. The CDR3 is 14 residues long. Germline CDR1 reads SGHRS; CDR2 reads YFSETQ. The chain employs TRBV5-1 and TRBJ2-1; TRBD2 is a possible D gene (5 bases). Sequences were obtained from blood. The sequence derives from a man in his 70s in good health. The CDR3 spells CASSLGTPTNEQFF. The CDR3 nucleotides read TGCGCCAGCAGCTTGGGGACTCCAACCAATGAGCAGTTCTTC.